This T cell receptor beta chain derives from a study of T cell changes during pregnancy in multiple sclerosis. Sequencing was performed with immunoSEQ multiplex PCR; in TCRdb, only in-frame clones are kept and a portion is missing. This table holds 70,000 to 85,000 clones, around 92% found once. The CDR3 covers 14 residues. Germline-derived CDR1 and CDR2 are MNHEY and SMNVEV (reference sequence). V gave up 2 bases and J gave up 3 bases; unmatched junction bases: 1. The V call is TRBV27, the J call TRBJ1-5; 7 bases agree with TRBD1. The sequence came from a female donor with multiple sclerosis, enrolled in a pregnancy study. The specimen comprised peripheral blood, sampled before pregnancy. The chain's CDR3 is CASSLQGDNQPQHF. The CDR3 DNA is TGTGCCAGCAGTTTACAGGGGGACAATCAGCCCCAGCATTTT.